The 12 T cell receptor beta chains presented below share a single source sample, sequenced in a study of blood T cell repertoires in COVID-19. Libraries were prepared by immunoSEQ multiplex PCR; TCRdb keeps only in-frame clonotypes and omits some of them. The repertoire has about 53,000 clones, 82% of them found once; the top ten carry roughly 2.5%. The specimen sequenced was peripheral blood. All receptors come from an older woman with acute or convalescent COVID-19.

This clone was detected only a few times. The chain employs TRBV4-1 and TRBJ2-1; TRBD2 aligns across 7 bases. Unmatched junction bases numbered 15, after V lost 1 base and J lost 9 bases. Germline V gene lookup returns CDR1 MGHRA and CDR2 YSYEKL. The CDR3 totals 17 residues. In nucleotides, the CDR3 is TGCGCCAGCAGCCAAGGTGCTGGCGGGGGTGGCTTCGGTGAGCAGTTCTTC. Amino acid sequence: CASSQGAGGGGFGEQFF.

This clone was observed a few times. The chain carries TRBV6-5 and TRBJ2-7; TRBD1 agrees at 7 bases. The CDR3 has 12 amino acids. The trim removed 6 bases at V and 5 bases at J, leaving 4 bases unmatched. From germline, CDR1 is MNHEY and CDR2 SVGAGI. CDR3 residues: CASRTGLNEQYF. The CDR3 DNA reads TGTGCCAGCAGGACAGGGCTCAACGAGCAGTACTTC.

The CDR3 region has the DNA TGTGCCTGGAGTTTAGGACAGGGCGTCAGTCAGCCCCAGCATTTT. Its translation: CAWSLGQGVSQPQHF. The chain carries TRBV30 and TRBJ1-5; 8 nucleotides align to TRBD1. Germline CDR1 is GTSNPN and CDR2 is SVGIG (reference sequence). V lost 2 bases, J lost 6 bases, and 9 bases stayed unmatched. This CDR3 is built from 15 residues.

This rearrangement joins TRBV25-1 to TRBJ1-3; D possibly corresponds to TRBD1 (5 bases). V was shortened by 3 bases and J by 0 bases, with 9 bases between the two germline ends. CDR3 length: 15 residues. Germline V lookup: CDR1 MGHDK, CDR2 SYGVNS. The CDR3 sequence is CASSDPGGSGNTIYF. CDR3 in DNA: TGTGCCAGCAGTGATCCGGGGGGCTCTGGAAACACCATATATTTT. The variable domain in full, completed from reference TRBV25-1 and TRBJ1-3, reads EADIYQTPRYLVIGTGKKITLECSQTMGHDKMYWYQQDPGMELHLIHYSYGVNSTEKGDLSSESTVSRIRTEHFPLTLESARPSHTSQYLCASSDPGGSGNTIYFGEGSWLTVV.

The chain combines TRBV7-9 with TRBJ2-1; tentatively, D is TRBD1 (6 bases). V shed 6 bases and J shed 8 bases, with 17 bases lying between them. Germline lookup yields CDR1 SEHNR and CDR2 FQNEAQ (reference sequence). The CDR3 has 14 residues. The CDR3 coding sequence is TGTGCCAGCAGTATGGGGGCAGGCCTCGATGAGCAGTTCTTC. Protein sequence: CASSMGAGLDEQFF.

This chain uses TRBV20-1 with TRBJ1-5; 10 positions agree with TRBD1. The trim removed 3 bases at V and 6 bases at J, leaving 14 bases unmatched. The CDR3 sequence is 17 residues long. CDR1 and CDR2 (germline): DFQATT, SNEGSKA (reference sequence). In nucleotides, the CDR3 is TGCAGTGCTAGTGGTTTTAGTGGACAGGGGGAGCCTCAGCCCCAGCATTTT. Translating it yields CSASGFSGQGEPQPQHF.

The genes are TRBV18 and TRBJ1-2; D remains ambiguous. This CDR3 is built from 15 residues. Germline V gene lookup returns CDR1 KGHSH and CDR2 LQKENI. The ends were cut back, 2 bases at V and 0 bases at J, with 10 bases in the middle. This CDR3 reads CASSPSQAPNYGYTF. CDR3 DNA: TGTGCCAGCTCACCAAGCCAGGCCCCTAACTATGGCTACACCTTC.

The J gene is TRBJ1-1, the V gene TRBV30; D unclear. The CDR3 is 14 amino acids. Germline loops: CDR1 GTSNPN, CDR2 SVGIG (reference sequence). Trimming removed 4 bases at V and 0 bases at J, with 12 bases between. Written as DNA, the CDR3 is TGTGCCTGGATCCGGGAATTCATGAACACTGAAGCTTTCTTT. Protein product: CAWIREFMNTEAFF.

CDR3 coding DNA: TGTGCCATCTCCGGGACAGGGGGAGGGAATGAGCAGTTCTTC. Translation gives CAISGTGGGNEQFF. The chain recombines TRBV10-3 with TRBJ2-1; 11 nucleotides match TRBD1. The CDR3 loop spans 14 amino acids. The V and J ends lost 8 bases and 7 bases, in that order; junction bases with no gene match: 7. Looked up from germline, CDR1 is ENHRY and CDR2 is SYGVKD.

The chain joins TRBV6-5 to TRBJ1-2, with 10 bases matching TRBD1. The CDR3 has 15 amino acids. Trimming cost V 10 bases and J 4 bases; bases outside gene matches: 12. From germline, CDR1 is MNHEY and CDR2 SVGAGI. The CDR3 spells CATSGRQGAAYGYTF. CDR3 in DNA: TGTGCCACCTCAGGGAGACAGGGGGCCGCCTATGGCTACACCTTC.

V is TRBV7-2 and J is TRBJ1-3; D uncertain. V lost 5 bases and J lost 0, with 8 bases in between. The CDR3 has 14 amino acids. Germline assignment: CDR1 SGHTA and CDR2 FQGNSA. In nucleotides, the CDR3 is TGTGCCAGCAGCCTCCAGGCCTCTGGAAACACCATATATTTT. This gives the protein CASSLQASGNTIYF. The full variable domain, with the rest looked up from reference TRBV7-2 and TRBJ1-3, is GAGVSQSPSNKVTEKGKDVELRCDPISGHTALYWYRQSLGQGLEFLIYFQGNSAPDKSGLPSDRFSAERTGGSVSTLTIQRTQQEDSAVYLCASSLQASGNTIYFGEGSWLTVV.

The J gene is TRBJ1-4, the V gene TRBV10-3; maybe TRBD1 (6 bases). Looked up from germline, CDR1 is ENHRY and CDR2 is SYGVKD. The CDR3 is made up of 13 amino acids. Trimming removed 9 bases at V and 4 bases at J, with 12 bases between. The CDR3 DNA reads TGTGCCATAAGCACAGGGATTAATGAAAAACTGTTTTTT. Translation: CAISTGINEKLFF.